This T cell receptor beta chain was captured by sequencing in a study of shared clonotypes between healthy human individuals (dated by TCRdb to 2020 to 2022). About the full investigation: Three men and two women, aged 18 to 49 years, made up the cohort. Blood TCR repertoires of 5 or 6 healthy adults were deeply sequenced to estimate repertoire size and the extent of clonotype sharing between individuals. Different laboratories and diverse techniques were used to prepare libraries and sequence TCR repertoires, to increase sequencing depth and limit assay-specific biases. Each donor's leukapheresis produced roughly between about 0.85 and 10 billion PBMCs. Per donor, three plates each were used for CD4 naive and CD4 memory, two for CD8 naive, and one for CD8 memory. Here is what the overall study found, with its caveats: Naive subsets generally had larger estimated clonotype richness than memory subsets did. Pairwise subsampling indicated that sequencing depth was expected to affect the degree of clonotype sharing among donors. Higher generation probabilities were observed for clonotypes shared by all four sorted-subset donors than for non-shared clonotypes. Even with the large sequencing depth, rarefaction of the sorted-subset datasets indicated that sequencing was incomplete. Because the study included a small number of donors, the genetic and exposure-history diversity represented was limited. When several donors were compared, the shared fraction of clonotypes was approximately 5% for naive CD4, 3.5% to 4% for naive CD8, 2.3% for memory CD4, and 0.35% to 0.4% for memory CD8. Sampling was restricted to blood, and TCR repertoires in tissues likely differ from the TCR repertoires found in blood.

Trimming removed 2 bases from V and 2 bases from J; the gene matches leave 12 bases unexplained. The CDR3 numbers 17 residues from cysteine through phenylalanine. Of the read, only the CDR3 DNA is kept; its 51 bases are in frame from base 1. As encoded in the germline V gene, CDR1 is SGHTA while CDR2 is FQGTGA. Using the deep immunoSEQ assay, TCR CDR3 regions were amplified from genomic DNA by multiplex PCR. Genomic DNA extracted from each cell subset was distributed evenly over all wells of several immunoSEQ 96-well plates, and each plate served as one replicate. For sorted subsets, each replicate PCR was loaded with about 200 ng genomic DNA, equivalent to about 33,000 T cell genomes. The purified libraries were quantified using a Qubit 3.0 fluorometer, sized with a Bioanalyzer 2100, and then quantified again using the KAPA Library Quantification kit. Every immunoSEQ 96-well plate was sequenced on a separate single-read 150-cycle Illumina NextSeq 550 flow cell. The authors' analysis ran thus. Because only junctional sequences without quality scores were contained in the immunoSEQ output, filtering matching that applied to full-length reads could not be performed. To assign V/J genes and CDR3, sequences were annotated using PyIR, a Python wrapper for IgBLAST v1.9, with IMGT germline references. Reads with weak V/J assignments (E-value above 1e-6), missing CDR3, stop codons, out-of-frame junctions, or ambiguous translated residues were removed. V3J clonotypes were defined by identical inferred V gene, J gene, and CDR3 amino acid sequence. To compute the percentage overlap between repertoires, the number of shared unique clonotypes was divided by the size of the smaller repertoire. Richness of each repertoire was evaluated using RTK rarefaction, the Chao1 estimator, and Recon v2.1 estimates of unobserved clonotypes. For all TCRbeta clonotypes obtained by the gDNA method from several donors, generation probabilities were computed with OLGA. TCRdb took over this immuneACCESS table, retaining in-frame rearrangements with V and J assigned. Such tables are incomplete; in checked studies, under half of the missing clones stem from an unresolved V gene, and the remainder is unexplained. The DNA gave D and trimming, while V, J and clone size come from that table. In all, the sample holds roughly 500,000 clones, and about 96% of those were seen once. The top ten hold 0.05% to 0.07% of the sample.

A note on this clone: Its antigen specificity is not known. The sample holds no much larger clone one base away, and base qualities are not on file.

Donors were healthy HIV-negative adults with no recently reported acute infections or vaccinations. Only Caucasian adults living in Nashville, Tennessee, USA were represented among the donors. CD4+ T cells were enriched by magnetic negative selection; naive cells were then positively selected on CD45RA, and the negative fraction formed the memory subset. After blood collection by leukapheresis, PBMCs were isolated using Ficoll-Histopaque density gradient centrifugation and then cryopreserved in the vapor phase of liquid nitrogen. Analytical flow cytometry was used to check the purity and quantity of each magnetically sorted T cell population. From each sorted fraction, genomic DNA was isolated and quantified by UV absorbance on a Nanodrop 2000c.

The sequence is built from TRBV7-3 and TRBJ2-7; 7 bases in the middle match TRBD1. The sequence came from a woman under 40 in good health. The sequenced material came from naive CD4+ T cells sorted from blood. The cell subset or site label here, explained by the study, means: CD45RA+ positively selected. The sequenced DNA is TGTGCCAGCAGCTTATCCGGGGACAGAGATATTCCCTACGAGCAGTACTTC. This sequence encodes CASSLSGDRDIPYEQYF. Joined to the reference TRBV7-3 and TRBJ2-7 proteins, this CDR3 gives the full variable domain: GAGVSQTPSNKVTEKGKYVELRCDPISGHTALYWYRQSLGQGPEFLIYFQGTGAADDSGLPNDRFFAVRPEGSVSTLKIQRTERGDSAVYLCASSLSGDRDIPYEQYFGPGTRLTVT.